Shown below are 22 T cell receptor beta chains from a single sample sequenced in a study of regulatory T cells in long-lasting Graves disease. Time point specified: newly diagnosed GD, antithyroid drugs for less than 3 months. TCR sequences were obtained from RNA taken from PBMCs. According to the study, TCR beta libraries were built with iRepertoire HTBI primers and CDR3-region Arm-PCR. MiXCR was run by TCRdb on the multiplex PCR reads, yielding one entry per CDR3 protein. This sample has a few hundred thousand distinct CDR3 sequences, with roughly 13% found just once. These data also formed part of another study, on T cells in Graves' hyperthyroidism and ophthalmopathy.

The sample here was peripheral blood mononuclear cells (PBMCs), taken at new diagnosis, from a patient treated with antithyroid drugs. The receptors shown here come from a man younger than 45 with Graves disease.

V and J are TRBV20-1 and TRBJ2-7; D is perhaps TRBD1 or TRBD2 (5 bases each). In germline, CDR1 is DFQATT, CDR2 SNEGSKA (reference sequence). This CDR3 is 13 amino acids long. V gave up 0 bases and J gave up 7 bases, with 13 bases separating them. The CDR3 region has the DNA TGCAGTGCTAGAGAGGTGGGGCGCGGGGAGCAGTACTTC. Its protein is CSAREVGRGEQYF.

This clonotype was seen ten or more times. The chain employs TRBV11-3 and TRBJ2-1; 8 nucleotides align to TRBD2. The trim removed 0 bases at V and 2 bases at J, leaving 9 bases unmatched. There are 18 residues in the CDR3. In germline, CDR1 is SGHNT, CDR2 YENEEA. The CDR3 sequence is CASSLEASGSRPYNEQFF. In nucleotides, the CDR3 is TGTGCCAGCAGCTTAGAGGCGAGCGGGAGCCGACCCTACAATGAGCAGTTCTTC.

In its sample, this clonotype was seen many times. The V call is TRBV20-1, the J call TRBJ1-2, with D hard to call. V dropped 6 bases and J dropped 0 bases, with 17 bases sitting between them. Per the germline V gene, CDR1 is DFQATT and CDR2 is SNEGSKA (reference sequence). CDR3 length equals 15 residues. In nucleotides, the CDR3 is TGCAGTGCGCCAAATTTACAGTTACCTAACTATGGCTACACCTTC. Translating gives CSAPNLQLPNYGYTF.

J is TRBJ2-7 and V is TRBV2; tentatively, D is TRBD1 or TRBD2 (6 bases each). Per germline, CDR1 SNHLY and CDR2 FYNNEI. This CDR3 has 16 amino acids. Trimming removed 7 bases at V and 2 bases at J, with 21 bases between. The CDR3 nucleotides are TGTGCCAGCACTCTAATGTCCGGGGGCCCTACCTACGAGCAGTACTTC. Its translation is CASTLMSGGPTYEQYF.

The chain combines TRBV7-2 with TRBJ1-5, with a possible D match to TRBD1 (6 bases). The V and J ends lost 4 bases and 8 bases respectively, with 12 bases between them. Per the germline V gene, CDR1 is SGHTA and CDR2 is FQGNSA. The CDR3 is 13 residues long. As DNA, the CDR3 is TGTGCCAGCAGCTCCAGGGGTGTGGAGCCCCAGCATTTT. This encodes CASSSRGVEPQHF.

This clonotype was recorded many times. This sequence joins TRBV28 and TRBJ2-7; the D gene is possibly TRBD1 (7 bases). Trimming took off 7 bases at V and 6 bases at J, with 10 bases between the two ends. Germline assignment: CDR1 MDHEN and CDR2 SYDVKM. The CDR3 consists of 11 residues. CDR3 loop: CASTQGGEQYF. The CDR3 DNA reads TGTGCCAGCACCCAGGGGGGCGAGCAGTACTTC.

This clonotype has ten or more counts. This rearrangement joins TRBV6-1 to TRBJ2-5, with D possibly being TRBD2 (6 bases). CDR3 length equals 17 residues. Trimming cost V 11 bases and J 6 bases, with 31 bases left between them. The germline V gene encodes CDR1 MNHNS and CDR2 SASEGT. CDR3: CASRAQGLRAGRKTQYF. In DNA form, the CDR3 reads TGTGCCTCGAGGGCCCAGGGCCTTCGGGCGGGAAGAAAGACCCAGTACTTC.

Worth noting for this clonotype: This may come from a read error, since a much larger clone is one base off. CDR3 amino acids: CAGGATAAEQFF. As DNA, the CDR3 is TGTGCAGGGGGGGCGACCGCCGCTGAGCAGTTCTTC. The chain links TRBV6-1 to TRBJ2-1; possibly TRBD2 for D (7 bases). This CDR3 contains 12 residues. Germline CDR1 MNHNS, CDR2 SASEGT.

This clonotype was observed at least ten times. The chain employs TRBV20-1 and TRBJ1-2, with D possibly being TRBD1 (6 bases). Trimming shortened V by 5 bases and J by 1 base, and 17 bases separated the two germline ends. CDR1 and CDR2 (germline): DFQATT, SNEGSKA (reference sequence). There are 15 residues in the CDR3. CDR3 protein: CSAGIQGFVNYGYTF. The CDR3 region has the DNA TGCAGTGCTGGAATACAGGGATTTGTTAACTATGGCTACACCTTC.

The rearrangement uses TRBV11-2 and TRBJ1-1; D is unresolved. CDR1 SGHAT and CDR2 FQNNGV come from the germline V gene. V dropped 5 bases and J dropped 10 bases, with 17 bases sitting between them. The CDR3 contains 13 residues. The CDR3 loop is CASSQDLKEGAFF. CDR3 in DNA: TGTGCCAGCAGCCAAGATTTGAAAGAGGGAGCTTTCTTT.

In this sample, this clonotype turned up many times. The chain has TRBV2 and TRBJ2-1; 11 bases line up with TRBD2. The CDR3 length is 15 residues. CDR1 is SNHLY and CDR2 is FYNNEI in the germline V gene. J was trimmed by 6 bases and V by 5 bases; bases with no gene match: 6. The CDR3 loop is CASSRGLAASNEQFF. Written as DNA, the CDR3 is TGTGCCAGCAGTAGGGGACTAGCGGCGAGCAATGAGCAGTTCTTC.

The chain has TRBV19 and TRBJ1-1; no definite D call. The germline gives CDR1 LNHDA, CDR2 SQIVND (reference sequence). The CDR3 runs to 17 residues. Trimming pared 7 bases from V and 0 bases from J, leaving 21 bases between. CDR3 loop: CASIPRWRVEVNTEAFF. CDR3 nucleotide sequence: TGTGCCAGTATCCCGCGTTGGAGGGTGGAGGTGAACACTGAAGCTTTCTTT.

The V gene is TRBV9, the J gene TRBJ2-5; TRBD2 might be the D (5 bases). CDR3 size: 14 residues. Trimming stripped 0 bases from V and 4 bases from J, with 10 bases between. Per germline, CDR1 SGDLS and CDR2 YYNGEE. CDR3 nucleotides: TGTGCCAGCAGCGTAGGGCGGGTGGGAGAGACCCAGTACTTC. This sequence encodes CASSVGRVGETQYF.

This clonotype was seen at least ten times. The chain combines TRBV12-3 or TRBV12-4 with TRBJ1-2; tentatively, D is TRBD1 (5 bases). The CDR3 totals 15 residues. V was cut by 4 bases and J by 6 bases, with 18 bases left in between. CDR3 in amino acids: CASSSVTGASNGYTF. The CDR3 region has the DNA TGTGCCAGCAGTTCCGTAACCGGGGCTTCTAATGGCTACACCTTC.

V gene TRBV6-5 combines with J gene TRBJ2-3; no reliable D call. V gave up 4 bases and J gave up 6 bases, with 11 bases separating them. From germline, CDR1 is MNHEY and CDR2 SVGAGI. The CDR3 is 13 amino acids. CDR3 DNA: TGTGCCAGCAGTTCCTCCTTCTCGGATACGCAGTATTTT. Translation gives CASSSSFSDTQYF.

At least ten counts were recorded for this clonotype. The CDR3 DNA sequence: TGTGCCAGCAGCTCAGAGACAGGGGAGGATACGCAGTATTTT. Its protein is CASSSETGEDTQYF. The J gene is TRBJ2-3, the V gene TRBV7-9, with TRBD1 matching 8 bases. The CDR3 totals 14 residues. Trimming at V came to 4 bases and at J to 6 bases, leaving 6 bases not matched to a gene. Germline CDR1 SEHNR, CDR2 FQNEAQ (reference sequence).

This clonotype came up a few times. The V gene is TRBV5-5, the J gene TRBJ2-1; TRBD2 agrees at 8 bases. The CDR3 runs to 14 residues. CDR1 is SGHKS, CDR2 YYEKEE, per germline (reference sequence). Trimming cost V 3 bases and J 10 bases; bases outside gene matches: 9. The CDR3, as DNA: TGTGCCAGCAGCTCGGGAGGGACGCCGGGCGAGCAGTTCTTC. Translating gives CASSSGGTPGEQFF.

J is TRBJ1-5 and V is TRBV6-1; no clear D gene. CDR3 length equals 14 residues. Per germline, CDR1 MNHNS and CDR2 SASEGT. V lost 5 bases and J 5 bases, leaving 13 bases between the germline ends. As DNA, the CDR3 is TGTGCCAGCAGTCGGACCGGGAGGGATCAGCCCCAGCATTTT. The encoded protein is CASSRTGRDQPQHF.

The chain links TRBV5-5 to TRBJ1-4; the D gene is possibly TRBD1 (6 bases). Trimming took 4 bases from V and 10 from J, leaving 17 bases between them. The CDR3 length is 14 residues. Looked up from germline, CDR1 is SGHKS and CDR2 is YYEKEE (reference sequence). The CDR3 sequence: CASSRTFKGGKLFF. The DNA for the CDR3 is TGTGCCAGCAGCCGGACCTTTAAGGGGGGAAAACTGTTTTTT.

This clonotype was observed many times. The chain links TRBV2 to TRBJ2-1; weak D call: TRBD1 (5 bases). Deletions cut 8 bases from V and 0 bases from J, with 14 bases between. The CDR3 covers 15 residues. CDR1 is SNHLY and CDR2 is FYNNEI in the germline V gene. This CDR3 is CASALEGASYNEQFF. In DNA form, the CDR3 reads TGTGCCAGCGCCTTGGAAGGGGCCTCCTACAATGAGCAGTTCTTC.

Only a few counts were recorded for this clonotype. CDR3 sequence: CASSYEWDTYNSPLHF. DNA for the CDR3: TGTGCCAGCAGTTACGAATGGGACACCTATAATTCACCCCTCCACTTT. The genes are TRBV6-2 or TRBV6-3 and TRBJ1-6, with D maybe TRBD1 (6 bases). The germline V gene has CDR1 MNHEY and CDR2 SVGEGT. The V gene lost 2 bases and the J gene lost 2 bases, with 10 bases spanning the gap. This CDR3 has 16 amino acids.

This clonotype was recorded at least ten times. The V and J genes are TRBV30 and TRBJ1-1; the D gene is possibly TRBD1 (5 bases). Trimming removed 3 bases from V and 1 base from J, with 9 bases in between. The CDR3 is 13 amino acids. Germline-derived CDR1 and CDR2 are GTSNPN and SVGIG (reference sequence). CDR3: CAWSPQGNTEAFF. The CDR3 region has the DNA TGTGCCTGGAGCCCGCAGGGGAACACTGAAGCTTTCTTT. The whole variable domain, filled in from reference TRBV30 and TRBJ1-1, reads SQTIHQWPATLVQPVGSPLSLECTVEGTSNPNLYWYRQAAGRGLQLLFYSVGIGQISSEVPQNLSASRPQDRQFILSSKKLLLSDSGFYLCAWSPQGNTEAFFGQGTRLTVV.